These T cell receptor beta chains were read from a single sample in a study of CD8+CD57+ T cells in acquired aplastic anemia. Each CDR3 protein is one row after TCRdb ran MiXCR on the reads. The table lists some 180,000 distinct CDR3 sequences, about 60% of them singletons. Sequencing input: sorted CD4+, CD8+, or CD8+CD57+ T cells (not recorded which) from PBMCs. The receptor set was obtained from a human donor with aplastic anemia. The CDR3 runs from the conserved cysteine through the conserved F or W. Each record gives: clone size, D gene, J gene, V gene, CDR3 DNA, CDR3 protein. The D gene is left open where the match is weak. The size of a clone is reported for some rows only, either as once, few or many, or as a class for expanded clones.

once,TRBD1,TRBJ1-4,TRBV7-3,TGTGCCAGCAGCTCCCAGACAGGGGATGAAAAACTGTTTTTT,CASSSQTGDEKLFF
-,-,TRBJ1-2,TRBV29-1,TGCAGCGCCCTGTCGGGCTATGGCTACACCTTC,CSALSGYGYTF
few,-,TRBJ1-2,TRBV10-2,TGCGCCAGCAGTGAGTCCGGGGGCGAGGGCTACACCTTC,CASSESGGEGYTF
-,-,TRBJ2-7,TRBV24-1,TGTGCCACCAGTGATAGGCAGGATCTCTCCTACGAGCAGTACTTC,CATSDRQDLSYEQYF
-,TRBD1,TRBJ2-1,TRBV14,TGTGCCAGCAGCCAAGACCAACCGTCCAGGGGGCACTTCTTC,CASSQDQPSRGHFF
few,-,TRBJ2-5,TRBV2,TGTGCCGTTCTATCGGGACAAGAGACCCAGTACTTC,CAVLSGQETQYF
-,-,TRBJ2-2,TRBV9,TGTGCCAGCAGAGATAGTCCAGGGGTTATGTTTTTT,CASRDSPGVMFF
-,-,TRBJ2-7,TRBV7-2,TGTGCCAGCAGCTTAGTACGGGAGCAGTACTTC,CASSLVREQYF
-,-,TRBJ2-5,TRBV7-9,TGTGCCAGCAGCCAGGCCCGGGATCGAGAGACCCAGTACTTC,CASSQARDRETQYF
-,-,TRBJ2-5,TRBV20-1,TGCAGTGCTAGCCAGGTCGGGGAGACCCAGTACTTC,CSASQVGETQYF
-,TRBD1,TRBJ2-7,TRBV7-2,TGTGCCAGCAGCTTATTGGGGACAGCGAGCTACGAGCAGTACTTC,CASSLLGTASYEQYF
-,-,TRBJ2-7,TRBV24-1,TGTGCCACCAGTGAAGCAGGGGGGAACTACGAGCAGTACTTC,CATSEAGGNYEQYF
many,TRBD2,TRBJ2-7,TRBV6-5,TGTGCCAGCTCGCCGGGGGGGACCTACGAGCAGTACTTC,CASSPGGTYEQYF
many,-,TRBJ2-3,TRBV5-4,TGTGCCAGCAGTGCATCAGGGCGAGCAGATACGCAGTATTTT,CASSASGRADTQYF
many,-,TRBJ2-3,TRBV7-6,TGTGCCAGCAGCCACTGGATGGGGGATACGCAGTATTTT,CASSHWMGDTQYF
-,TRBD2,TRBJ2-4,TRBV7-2,TGTGCCAGCAGCTTGAGGGCGGGAGGGGCCAAAAACATTCAGTACTTC,CASSLRAGGAKNIQYF
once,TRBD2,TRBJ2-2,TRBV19,TGTGCCAGTAGTTGGGGAGGGAATGACGCCGGGGAGCTGTTTTTT,CASSWGGNDAGELFF
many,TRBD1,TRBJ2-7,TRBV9,TGTGCCAGCAGCCCTTCCGGGACAGATCCTTGGTACGAGCAGTACTTC,CASSPSGTDPWYEQYF